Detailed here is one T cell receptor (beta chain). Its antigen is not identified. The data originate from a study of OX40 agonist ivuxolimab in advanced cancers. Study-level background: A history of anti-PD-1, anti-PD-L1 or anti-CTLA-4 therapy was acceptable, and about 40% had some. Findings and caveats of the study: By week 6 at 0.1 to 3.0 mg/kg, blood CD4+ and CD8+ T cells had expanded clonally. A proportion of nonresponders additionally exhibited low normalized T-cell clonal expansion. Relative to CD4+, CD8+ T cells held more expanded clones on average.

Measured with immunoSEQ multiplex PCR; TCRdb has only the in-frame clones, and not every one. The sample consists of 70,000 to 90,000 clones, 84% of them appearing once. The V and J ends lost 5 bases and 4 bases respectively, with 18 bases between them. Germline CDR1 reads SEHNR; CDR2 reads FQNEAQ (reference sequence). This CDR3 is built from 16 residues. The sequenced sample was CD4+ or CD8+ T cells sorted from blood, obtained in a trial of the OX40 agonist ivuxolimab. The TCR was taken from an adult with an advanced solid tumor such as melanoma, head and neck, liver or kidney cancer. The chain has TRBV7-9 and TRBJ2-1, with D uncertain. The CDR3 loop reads CASSPTGQIGYNEQFF. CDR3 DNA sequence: TGTGCCAGCAGCCCAACGGGCCAGATTGGATACAATGAGCAGTTCTTC.